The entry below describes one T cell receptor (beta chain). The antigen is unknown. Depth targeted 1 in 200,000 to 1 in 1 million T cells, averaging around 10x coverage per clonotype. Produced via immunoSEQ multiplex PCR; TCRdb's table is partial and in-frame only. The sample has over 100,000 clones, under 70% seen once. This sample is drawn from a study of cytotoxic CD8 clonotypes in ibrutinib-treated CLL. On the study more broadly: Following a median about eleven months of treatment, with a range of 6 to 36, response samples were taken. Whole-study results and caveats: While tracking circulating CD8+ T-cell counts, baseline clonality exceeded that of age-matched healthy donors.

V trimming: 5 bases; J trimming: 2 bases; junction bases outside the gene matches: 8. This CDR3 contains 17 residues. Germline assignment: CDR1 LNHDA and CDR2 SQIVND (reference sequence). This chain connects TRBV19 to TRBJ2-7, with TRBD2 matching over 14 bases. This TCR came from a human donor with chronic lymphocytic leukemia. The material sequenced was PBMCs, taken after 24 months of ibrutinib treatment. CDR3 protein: CASSPRLAGGQPYEQYF. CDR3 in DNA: TGTGCCAGTAGTCCCCGACTAGCGGGGGGGCAACCCTACGAGCAGTACTTC.